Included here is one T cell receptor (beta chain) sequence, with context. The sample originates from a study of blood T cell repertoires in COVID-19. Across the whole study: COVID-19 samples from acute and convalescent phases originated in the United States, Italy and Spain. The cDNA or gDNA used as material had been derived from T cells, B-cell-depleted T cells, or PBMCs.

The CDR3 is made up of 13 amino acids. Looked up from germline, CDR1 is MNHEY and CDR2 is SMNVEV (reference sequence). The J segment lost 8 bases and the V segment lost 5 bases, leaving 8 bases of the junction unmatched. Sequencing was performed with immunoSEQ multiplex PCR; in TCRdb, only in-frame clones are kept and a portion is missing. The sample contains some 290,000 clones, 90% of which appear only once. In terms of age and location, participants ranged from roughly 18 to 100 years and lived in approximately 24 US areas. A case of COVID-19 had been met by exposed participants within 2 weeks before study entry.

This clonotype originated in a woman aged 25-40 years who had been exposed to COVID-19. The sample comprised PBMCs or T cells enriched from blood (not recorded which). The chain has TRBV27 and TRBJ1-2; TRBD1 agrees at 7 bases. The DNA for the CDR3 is TGTGCCAGCAGTACCTCGACAGGGCGGGGCTACACCTTC. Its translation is CASSTSTGRGYTF.